What follows are 21 T cell receptor beta chains derived from one specimen sequenced in a study of cytomegalovirus exposure and HLA in healthy donors. Researchers ran the PCR with 60 Vbeta and 13 Jbeta primers. Data came from immunoSEQ multiplex PCR; TCRdb stores just in-frame clones and leaves some out. Here the sample spans some 150,000 clones, 64% being singletons. The sample taken for sequencing was PBMCs. The source of these receptors is a woman aged 25 to 39 in good health and CMV-seropositive.

The chain employs TRBV4-1 and TRBJ1-1; D is uncertain. From germline, CDR1 is MGHRA and CDR2 YSYEKL. Deletions cut 4 bases from V and 5 bases from J, with 14 bases between. The CDR3 length is 14 residues. CDR3: CASSRGTRRTEAFF. CDR3 in DNA: TGCGCCAGCAGCCGAGGAACCCGGAGGACTGAAGCTTTCTTT.

This clone has only a few counts. The chain uses TRBV7-6 and TRBJ2-1; 7 nucleotides align to TRBD2. This CDR3 spans 14 amino acids. V lost 6 bases to trimming and J lost 0 bases; unmatched junction nucleotides: 2. CDR1 SGHVS and CDR2 FNYEAQ come from the germline V gene. CDR3 nucleotide sequence: TGTGCCAGCAGGCGGACTAGCTCCTACAATGAGCAGTTCTTC. Its protein is CASRRTSSYNEQFF.

For this clone: This CDR3 is also generated by other DNA sequences in the sample. The CDR3 loop is CASSQGVLAGGTYEQYF. The CDR3 coding sequence is TGTGCCAGCAGCCAAGGGGTCCTAGCGGGGGGCACCTACGAGCAGTACTTC. The chain is built from TRBV14 and TRBJ2-7; 11 bases align to TRBD2. The CDR3 sequence is 17 residues long. J lost 2 bases, V lost 1 base, and 7 bases had no gene match. Germline V gene data show CDR1 as SGHDN and CDR2 as FVKESK.

The rearrangement links TRBV28 to TRBJ1-2, with D possibly being TRBD1 (5 bases). The CDR3 runs 14 residues. The germline gives CDR1 MDHEN, CDR2 SYDVKM. V dropped 2 bases and J dropped 4 bases, with 11 bases sitting between them. CDR3 sequence: CASSLAGRGYGYTF. The CDR3 DNA sequence: TGTGCCAGCAGTTTAGCAGGGCGTGGCTATGGCTACACCTTC.

J is TRBJ2-3 and V is TRBV13; D gene unclear. Germline-derived CDR1 and CDR2 are PRHDT and FYEKMQ (reference sequence). V shed 5 bases and J shed 2 bases, with 11 bases lying between them. The CDR3 contains 14 residues. CDR3 bases: TGTGCCAGCAGCCCCCCCGGTCACACAGATACGCAGTATTTT. The encoded protein is CASSPPGHTDTQYF. The whole variable domain, filled in from reference TRBV13 and TRBJ2-3, reads AAGVIQSPRHLIKEKRETATLKCYPIPRHDTVYWYQQGPGQDPQFLISFYEKMQSDKGSIPDRFSAQQFSDYHSELNMSSLELGDSALYFCASSPPGHTDTQYFGPGTRLTVL.

The rearrangement joins TRBV19 to TRBJ1-2, with D perhaps matching TRBD1 (6 bases). The CDR3 runs to 15 residues. Germline V gives CDR1 LNHDA, CDR2 SQIVND (reference sequence). V was pared by 7 bases and J by 6 bases, with 21 bases between. The CDR3 coding sequence is TGTGCCAGTATCAAGATAGGGCAGGGGTCGGATGGCTACACCTTC. Residues: CASIKIGQGSDGYTF.

The chain uses TRBV10-2 and TRBJ2-4; 15 bases line up with TRBD2. The CDR3 is 16 residues long. In germline, CDR1 is WSHSY, CDR2 SAAADI. The J segment lost 8 bases and the V segment lost 2 bases, leaving 4 bases of the junction unmatched. The CDR3 DNA reads TGCGCCAGCAGTGAGGGACTAGCGGGGGGGCAGGACATTCAGTACTTC. Amino acid sequence: CASSEGLAGGQDIQYF.

This chain joins TRBV28 and TRBJ1-2, with D uncertain. The ends were cut back, 2 bases at V and 6 bases at J, with 7 bases in the middle. The CDR3 sequence is 12 residues long. The V gene's germline CDR1 is MDHEN and CDR2 SYDVKM. The CDR3 bases are TGTGCCAGCAGTTTAGAGGATAATGGCTACACCTTC. Protein sequence: CASSLEDNGYTF.

The table lists this clone with a few counts. V usage is TRBV7-8 and J usage is TRBJ2-2; 11 bases fit TRBD2. The CDR3 loop spans 15 amino acids. CDR1 SGHVS and CDR2 FQNEAQ come from the germline V gene. Trimming at V came to 5 bases and at J to 6 bases, leaving 5 bases not matched to a gene. The CDR3 loop is CASSQSSGRAGELFF. CDR3 in DNA: TGTGCCAGCAGCCAAAGTAGCGGGAGGGCCGGGGAGCTGTTTTTT.

This clone was observed a single time. The chain employs TRBV5-1 and TRBJ1-3, with a possible D match to TRBD1 (6 bases). The CDR3 runs to 17 residues. The V end was cut by 4 bases, the J end by 2 bases, with 19 bases between. CDR1 is SGHRS, CDR2 YFSETQ, per germline. Here the CDR3 DNA reads TGCGCCAGCAGCACCCAGACAGGCCGCGTAACTGGAAACACCATATATTTT. It yields the protein CASSTQTGRVTGNTIYF. Combining the CDR3 with reference TRBV5-1 and TRBJ1-3 gives the whole variable domain KAGVTQTPRYLIKTRGQQVTLSCSPISGHRSVSWYQQTPGQGLQFLFEYFSETQRNKGNFPGRFSGRQFSNSRSEMNVSTLELGDSALYLCASSTQTGRVTGNTIYFGEGSWLTVV.

The V call is TRBV2, the J call TRBJ2-5; TRBD2 matches at 12 bases. V dropped 2 bases and J dropped 2; count of bases not matched to a gene: 3. This CDR3 is 16 amino acids long. CDR1 and CDR2 from the germline V gene are SNHLY and FYNNEI. The DNA for the CDR3 is TGTGCCAGCAGTGAACTAGCGGGAGGGCGGCAAGAGACCCAGTACTTC. This gives the protein CASSELAGGRQETQYF.

V is TRBV27 and J is TRBJ2-7, with 8 nucleotides matching TRBD2. Germline V gene lookup returns CDR1 MNHEY and CDR2 SMNVEV (reference sequence). This CDR3 region has 13 residues. J lost 3 bases, V lost 3 bases, and 1 base had no gene match. The CDR3 DNA sequence: TGTGCCAGCAGTTTCAGCGGGAGCTACGAGCAGTACTTC. Amino acid sequence: CASSFSGSYEQYF.

The chain combines TRBV6-5 with TRBJ1-5; maybe TRBD1 (5 bases). Germline assignment: CDR1 MNHEY and CDR2 SVGAGI. The CDR3 extends over 14 amino acids. V was clipped by 4 bases and J by 9 bases, with 16 bases between them. The CDR3 reads CASSWGQGLGPQHF. The CDR3 nucleotides read TGTGCCAGCAGTTGGGGCCAAGGCCTCGGGCCCCAGCATTTT.

The chain employs TRBV6-6 and TRBJ1-5, with no clear D. With 0 bases removed from V and 6 bases from J, the gap between germline ends came to 9 bases. CDR3 size: 14 residues. Per germline, CDR1 MNHNY and CDR2 SVGAGI (reference sequence). The CDR3 spells CASSYSSGSQPQHF. CDR3 in DNA: TGTGCCAGCAGTTACTCGTCGGGGAGTCAGCCCCAGCATTTT.

This clone was counted a few times. The chain recombines TRBV5-1 with TRBJ2-5, with D maybe TRBD2 (6 bases). The CDR3 length is 15 residues. Germline V CDR1 and CDR2: SGHRS, YFSETQ. Trimming took 5 bases from V and 1 from J, leaving 15 bases between them. The CDR3 here is CASRQRGDSQETQYF. For the CDR3, the DNA is TGCGCCAGCAGACAGAGAGGGGACTCCCAAGAGACCCAGTACTTC.

CDR3 DNA: TGTGCCATCAGTGAGCCGCACAGGAACTCCTACGAGCAGTACTTC. It yields the protein CAISEPHRNSYEQYF. V gene TRBV10-3 combines with J gene TRBJ2-7; D is possibly TRBD1 (5 bases). Trimming shortened V by 2 bases and J by 0 bases, and 11 bases separated the two germline ends. The CDR3 loop spans 15 amino acids. Germline-derived CDR1 and CDR2 are ENHRY and SYGVKD.

This clone was seen a few times. The V gene is TRBV2, the J gene TRBJ2-2; the match to TRBD2 covers 10 bases. The length of the CDR3 is 16 residues. Germline V gene data show CDR1 as SNHLY and CDR2 as FYNNEI. V lost 4 bases to trimming and J lost 4 bases; unmatched junction nucleotides: 6. CDR3: CASSVLAGGGTGELFF. In nucleotides, the CDR3 is TGTGCCAGCAGTGTTTTAGCGGGAGGTGGCACCGGGGAGCTGTTTTTT.

The chain recombines TRBV7-9 with TRBJ1-1, with TRBD1 matching over 8 bases. Losses at the gene ends were 4 bases for V and 5 bases for J; bases not matched to a gene: 6. Germline CDR1 is SEHNR and CDR2 is FQNEAQ (reference sequence). There are 14 residues in the CDR3. The CDR3 reads CASSSATGETEAFF. As DNA, the CDR3 is TGTGCCAGCAGCTCAGCGACAGGGGAAACTGAAGCTTTCTTT.

The chain carries TRBV6-1 and TRBJ1-2, with 9 bases aligning to TRBD1. The length of the CDR3 is 15 residues. V dropped 7 bases and J dropped 8; count of bases not matched to a gene: 14. Germline CDR1 reads MNHNS; CDR2 reads SASEGT. The chain's CDR3 is CASIRQIQGAWGYTF. The CDR3 DNA follows: TGTGCCAGCATCAGACAGATACAGGGGGCCTGGGGCTACACCTTC.

This clone was seen a few times. The V call is TRBV19, the J call TRBJ2-5; D call uncertain. Germline CDR1 reads LNHDA; CDR2 reads SQIVND (reference sequence). The CDR3 extends over 14 amino acids. With 3 bases removed from V and 7 bases from J, the gap between germline ends came to 15 bases. CDR3 loop: CASSIEVSLGTQYF. CDR3 sequence (DNA): TGTGCCAGTAGTATCGAGGTTTCCCTGGGGACCCAGTACTTC.

The J gene is TRBJ1-1, the V gene TRBV19; 7 nucleotides match TRBD1. This CDR3 has 16 amino acids. Trimming removed 4 bases from V and 7 bases from J; junction bases left unmatched: 15. Per the germline V gene, CDR1 is LNHDA and CDR2 is SQIVND (reference sequence). CDR3 region: CASSTLPGTESHEAFF. CDR3 in DNA: TGTGCCAGTAGTACGCTCCCCGGGACAGAAAGTCATGAAGCTTTCTTT.